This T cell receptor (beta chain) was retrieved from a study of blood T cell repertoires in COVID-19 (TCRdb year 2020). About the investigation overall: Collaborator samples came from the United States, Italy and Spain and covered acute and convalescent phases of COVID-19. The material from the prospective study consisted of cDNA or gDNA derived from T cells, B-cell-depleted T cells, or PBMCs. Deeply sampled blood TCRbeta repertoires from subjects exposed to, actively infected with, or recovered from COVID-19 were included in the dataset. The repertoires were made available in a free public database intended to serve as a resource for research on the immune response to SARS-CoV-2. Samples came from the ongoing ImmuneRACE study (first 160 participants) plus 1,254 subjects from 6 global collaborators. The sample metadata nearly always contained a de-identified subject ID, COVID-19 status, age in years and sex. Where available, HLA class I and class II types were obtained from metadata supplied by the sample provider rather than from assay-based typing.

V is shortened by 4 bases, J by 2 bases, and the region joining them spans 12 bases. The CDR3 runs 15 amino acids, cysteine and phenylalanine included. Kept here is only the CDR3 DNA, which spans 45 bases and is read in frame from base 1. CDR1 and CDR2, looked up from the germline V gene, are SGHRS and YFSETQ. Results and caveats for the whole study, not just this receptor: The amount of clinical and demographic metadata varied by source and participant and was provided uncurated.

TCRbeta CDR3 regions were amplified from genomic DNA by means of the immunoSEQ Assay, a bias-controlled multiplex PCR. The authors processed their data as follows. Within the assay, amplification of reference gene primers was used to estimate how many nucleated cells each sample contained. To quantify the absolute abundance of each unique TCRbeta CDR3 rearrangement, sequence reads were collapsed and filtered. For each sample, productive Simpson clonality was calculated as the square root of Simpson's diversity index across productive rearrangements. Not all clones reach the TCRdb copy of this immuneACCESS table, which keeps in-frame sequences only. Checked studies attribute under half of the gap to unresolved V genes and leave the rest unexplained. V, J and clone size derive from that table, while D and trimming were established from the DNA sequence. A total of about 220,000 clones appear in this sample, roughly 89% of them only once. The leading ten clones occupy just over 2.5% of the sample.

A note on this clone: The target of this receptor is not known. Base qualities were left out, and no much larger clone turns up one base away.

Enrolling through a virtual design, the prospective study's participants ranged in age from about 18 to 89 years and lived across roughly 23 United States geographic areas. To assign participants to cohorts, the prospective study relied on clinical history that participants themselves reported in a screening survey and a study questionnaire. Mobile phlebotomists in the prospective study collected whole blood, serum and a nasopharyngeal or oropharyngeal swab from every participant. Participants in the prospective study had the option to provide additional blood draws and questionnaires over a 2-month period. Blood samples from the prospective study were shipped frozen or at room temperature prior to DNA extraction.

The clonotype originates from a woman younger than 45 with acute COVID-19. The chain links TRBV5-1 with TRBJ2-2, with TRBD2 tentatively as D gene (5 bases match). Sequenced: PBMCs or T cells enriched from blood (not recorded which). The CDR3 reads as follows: CASSRGSFNTGELFF. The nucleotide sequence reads TGCGCCAGCAGCCGCGGGTCTTTTAACACCGGGGAGCTGTTTTTT.